A single sample is the source of the 29 T cell receptor beta chains below, sequenced in a study of Ad26.COV2.S vaccination and SARS-CoV-2 variants. The protocol was immunoSEQ multiplex PCR, while the TCRdb copy is restricted to in-frame clones and leaves out a portion. The table lists 300,000 to 350,000 clones, 86% of them singletons, with approximately 12% in the top ten. Treatment here: about 20 received Ad26.COV2.S at low or high dose, single or two shots; several received placebo; per-sample allocation not given. Samples were taken on day 63 after the first vaccine or placebo injection. Here the sequenced sample was peripheral blood, taken in a trial of Ad26.COV2.S vaccine versus placebo. These receptors were collected from a person aged 18 to 59 who received the Ad26.COV2.S COVID-19 vaccine or a placebo.

This chain connects TRBV19 to TRBJ1-2; possibly TRBD1 for D (5 bases). CDR3 length equals 15 residues. Per the germline V gene, CDR1 is LNHDA and CDR2 is SQIVND (reference sequence). Trimming took 1 base from V and 6 from J, leaving 15 bases between them. Here the CDR3 reads CASSIGTGITNGYTF. The CDR3 DNA reads TGTGCCAGTAGTATAGGAACAGGCATTACGAATGGCTACACCTTC. The entire variable domain, with the rest obtained from reference TRBV19 and TRBJ1-2, is as follows: DGGITQSPKYLFRKEGQNVTLSCEQNLNHDAMYWYRQDPGQGLRLIYYSQIVNDFQKGDIAEGYSVSREKKESFPLTVTSAQKNPTAFYLCASSIGTGITNGYTFGSGTRLTVV.

The chain links TRBV6-5 to TRBJ1-4; D is uncertain. The CDR3 totals 15 residues. Germline V gives CDR1 MNHEY, CDR2 SVGAGI. V lost 8 bases and J lost 8, with 21 bases in between. CDR3 sequence: CASSWSGSLREKLFF. The DNA of the CDR3 is TGTGCCAGCTCCTGGTCGGGTTCCTTGCGGGAAAAACTGTTTTTT.

Note on this clone: The same CDR3 arises from other DNA sequences in this sample as well. The chain is built from TRBV7-9 and TRBJ2-5; no firm D call. The CDR3 sequence is 11 residues long. Trimming removed 4 bases at V and 1 base at J, with 1 base between. Germline V CDR1 and CDR2: SEHNR, FQNEAQ (reference sequence). The CDR3 bases are TGTGCCAGCAGCTCCCAAGAGACCCAGTACTTC. Protein product: CASSSQETQYF. The whole variable domain, remainder taken from reference TRBV7-9 and TRBJ2-5, is DTGVSQNPRHKITKRGQNVTFRCDPISEHNRLYWYRQTLGQGPEFLTYFQNEAQLEKSRLLSDRFSAERPKGSFSTLEIQRTEQGDSAMYLCASSSQETQYFGPGTRLLVL.

This chain joins TRBV2 and TRBJ1-1; D unresolved. The germline V gene has CDR1 SNHLY and CDR2 FYNNEI. V lost 5 bases and J lost 2, with 12 bases in between. The CDR3 length is 14 residues. CDR3 sequence: CASSTQSINTEAFF. The CDR3 nucleotides read TGTGCCAGCAGTACCCAGTCAATTAACACTGAAGCTTTCTTT.

For the CDR3, the DNA is TGTGCCAGCAGCTTTCAGGGGGGGAACACTGAAGCTTTCTTT. Its protein is CASSFQGGNTEAFF. This chain joins TRBV7-2 and TRBJ1-1; 7 bases agree with TRBD1. Trimming at V came to 3 bases and at J to 1 base, leaving 2 bases not matched to a gene. Germline values: CDR1 SGHTA, CDR2 FQGNSA. This CDR3 has 14 amino acids.

This clone was seen just once. The chain links TRBV4-1 to TRBJ1-1; TRBD1 might be the D (5 bases). V was cut by 0 bases and J by 1 base, with 18 bases left in between. Germline-derived CDR1 and CDR2 are MGHRA and YSYEKL. The CDR3 is 18 residues long. In DNA, the CDR3 is TGCGCCAGCAGCCAAGACGTTGGCAGGGCTGGGAAGAACACTGAAGCTTTCTTT. This gives the protein CASSQDVGRAGKNTEAFF.

The V and J genes are TRBV11-2 and TRBJ2-1; perhaps TRBD2 as D (6 bases). Germline V gene lookup returns CDR1 SGHAT and CDR2 FQNNGV. Deletions cut 5 bases from V and 6 bases from J, with 14 bases between. The CDR3 runs 14 residues. CDR3 residues: CASSDGSSSNEQFF. The CDR3 bases are TGTGCCAGCAGCGACGGGAGCAGTAGCAATGAGCAGTTCTTC.

The V and J genes are TRBV7-8 and TRBJ1-3; 8 positions agree with TRBD1. In germline, CDR1 is SGHVS, CDR2 FQNEAQ. CDR3 length: 17 residues. J gave up 2 bases and V 2 bases, and 8 bases lay outside the gene matches. The CDR3 nucleotides read TGTGCCAGCAGCTTATCCCTGGAACAGGGGGCTGGAAACACCATATATTTT. Amino acid sequence: CASSLSLEQGAGNTIYF.

DNA for the CDR3: TGTGCCAGCAGCCCAGGACAGGGGGCGGGGGGTACTGAAGCTTTCTTT. Translating it yields CASSPGQGAGGTEAFF. The gene calls are TRBV7-2 and TRBJ1-1; 11 bases are shared with TRBD1. The junction had 10 bases not matched to a gene; V was cut back by 5 bases and J by 5 bases. The length of the CDR3 is 16 residues. Germline assignment: CDR1 SGHTA and CDR2 FQGNSA. Complete variable domain (other parts from reference TRBV7-2 and TRBJ1-1): GAGVSQSPSNKVTEKGKDVELRCDPISGHTALYWYRQSLGQGLEFLIYFQGNSAPDKSGLPSDRFSAERTGGSVSTLTIQRTQQEDSAVYLCASSPGQGAGGTEAFFGQGTRLTVV.

The chain is built from TRBV5-6 and TRBJ1-1, with TRBD1 identical over 7 bases. CDR1 SGHDT and CDR2 YYEEEE come from the germline V gene. This CDR3 is built from 14 residues. Unmatched junction bases numbered 10, after V lost 3 bases and J lost 8 bases. The CDR3 nucleotides read TGTGCCAGCAGCTGGGGCACAGGGGCGCTAGAAGCTTTCTTT. Encoded protein: CASSWGTGALEAFF.

The chain combines TRBV4-1 with TRBJ2-6; 7 bases agree with TRBD1. The V and J ends lost 0 bases and 4 bases, in that order; junction bases with no gene match: 6. The germline CDR1 and CDR2 sequences are MGHRA and YSYEKL. CDR3 size: 17 residues. The CDR3 DNA is TGCGCCAGCAGCCAAGATTGGGGGACAGCGGGGGCCAACGTCCTGACTTTC. Amino acid sequence: CASSQDWGTAGANVLTF.

The chain employs TRBV5-1 and TRBJ2-5; 7 bases match TRBD1. Germline V CDR1 and CDR2: SGHRS, YFSETQ. The CDR3 runs to 14 residues. The J segment lost 5 bases and the V segment lost 4 bases, leaving 8 bases of the junction unmatched. The CDR3 DNA reads TGCGCCAGCAGCCCTACGGGGACAGAGGAGACCCAGTACTTC. It translates to CASSPTGTEETQYF.

This clone was seen a handful of times. The V and J genes are TRBV30 and TRBJ1-5; a weak D match, TRBD1 (5 bases). With 0 bases removed from V and 7 bases from J, the gap between germline ends came to 13 bases. There are 14 residues in the CDR3. CDR1 GTSNPN and CDR2 SVGIG come from the germline V gene (reference sequence). The CDR3 DNA follows: TGTGCCTGGAGTGTAGGGGCCGTCGGGCAGCCCCAGCATTTT. Translated: CAWSVGAVGQPQHF. Full variable domain (remainder filled in from reference TRBV30 and TRBJ1-5): SQTIHQWPATLVQPVGSPLSLECTVEGTSNPNLYWYRQAAGRGLQLLFYSVGIGQISSEVPQNLSASRPQDRQFILSSKKLLLSDSGFYLCAWSVGAVGQPQHFGDGTRLSIL.

The chain employs TRBV9 and TRBJ2-3; TRBD1 agrees at 9 bases. With 4 bases clipped from V and 0 bases from J, the junction kept 6 bases outside the gene matches. Germline CDR1 is SGDLS and CDR2 is YYNGEE. There are 16 residues in the CDR3. The CDR3 protein is CASSSRTGASTDTQYF. The CDR3 nucleotides read TGTGCCAGCAGCTCCCGGACAGGGGCAAGCACAGATACGCAGTATTTT.

The chain recombines TRBV7-9 with TRBJ2-3, with D perhaps matching TRBD2 (6 bases). Trimming cost V 1 base and J 6 bases, with 14 bases left between them. The CDR3 length is 15 residues. CDR1 SEHNR and CDR2 FQNEAQ come from the germline V gene (reference sequence). CDR3 coding DNA: TGTGCCAGCAGCTTAGGGGCCGCGGGGAGGGATACGCAGTATTTT. It codes for CASSLGAAGRDTQYF.

The genes are TRBV5-6 and TRBJ1-2, with a weak D call TRBD1 (6 bases). Trimming removed 2 bases from V and 8 bases from J, with 13 bases in between. Germline CDR1 is SGHDT and CDR2 is YYEEEE. The CDR3 is 13 residues long. The CDR3 region has the DNA TGTGCCAGCAGCTTATGGGGGGCGCCCGGCTACACCTTC. It is translated as CASSLWGAPGYTF.

V and J are TRBV3-1 (or the pseudogene TRBV3-2) and TRBJ1-1; 7 positions agree with TRBD1. CDR1 is LGHDT, CDR2 YNNKEL, per germline (reference sequence). With 2 bases clipped from V and 11 bases from J, the junction kept 11 bases outside the gene matches. The CDR3 spans 14 residues. CDR3 DNA sequence: TGTGCCAGCAGCCAATCTGACAGGGTTGGGGACGCTTTCTTT. Protein product: CASSQSDRVGDAFF.

This chain connects TRBV4-3 to TRBJ2-2, with 10 positions matching TRBD1. The CDR3 totals 16 residues. V lost 4 bases, J lost 4 bases, and 6 bases stayed unmatched. Germline CDR1 LGHNA, CDR2 YSLEER. CDR3 coding DNA: TGCGCCAGCAGCCGACGACAGGGGGCAGGCACCGGGGAGCTGTTTTTT. Its protein is CASSRRQGAGTGELFF.

This clone turned up a few times. The gene calls are TRBV7-2 and TRBJ1-5, with 8 nucleotides matching TRBD1. The V gene end was trimmed by 6 bases and the J gene end by 5 bases; junction bases not matched to a gene: 9. CDR1 and CDR2 from the germline V gene are SGHTA and FQGNSA. The CDR3 loop spans 15 amino acids. CDR3 bases: TGTGCCAGCAGTTACCTCGGGACAGGCGATCAGCCCCAGCATTTT. The encoded protein is CASSYLGTGDQPQHF. The whole variable domain, filled in from reference TRBV7-2 and TRBJ1-5, reads GAGVSQSPSNKVTEKGKDVELRCDPISGHTALYWYRQSLGQGLEFLIYFQGNSAPDKSGLPSDRFSAERTGGSVSTLTIQRTQQEDSAVYLCASSYLGTGDQPQHFGDGTRLSIL.

The chain recombines TRBV4-1 with TRBJ2-1; a weak D match, TRBD2 (5 bases). The V and J ends lost 5 bases and 4 bases respectively, with 15 bases between them. Per the germline V gene, CDR1 is MGHRA and CDR2 is YSYEKL. This CDR3 comprises 15 residues. CDR3 in amino acids: CASSESVGRYNEQFF. The CDR3 nucleotides are TGCGCCAGCAGCGAAAGCGTGGGGAGATACAATGAGCAGTTCTTC.

The chain combines TRBV7-2 with TRBJ1-4; tentatively, D is TRBD1 (6 bases). The germline V and J ends were trimmed by 1 base and 7 bases, with 16 bases remaining between them. Germline V gives CDR1 SGHTA, CDR2 FQGNSA. This CDR3 has 16 amino acids. The CDR3 nucleotides are TGTGCCAGCAGCTTAGGTGGGAGGGGGTTCGGTGAAAAACTGTTTTTT. Translated: CASSLGGRGFGEKLFF.

The chain carries TRBV5-5 and TRBJ1-2; 7 positions agree with TRBD1. The CDR3 has 14 amino acids. Trimming cost V 3 bases and J 2 bases; bases outside gene matches: 4. Germline-derived CDR1 and CDR2 are SGHKS and YYEKEE (reference sequence). The CDR3 spells CASSWDSKNYGYTF. CDR3 bases: TGTGCCAGCAGCTGGGACAGTAAAAACTATGGCTACACCTTC.

This clone came up a few times. The V and J genes are TRBV6-4 and TRBJ1-2; 7 bases are shared with TRBD1. V shed 0 bases and J 6 bases; nucleotides not matched to a gene: 7. CDR1 is MRHNA and CDR2 is SNTAGT in the germline V gene. This CDR3 has 15 amino acids. The CDR3 DNA is TGTGCCAGCAGTGACTCATATGGGGACAGAGATGGCTACACCTTC. It translates to CASSDSYGDRDGYTF.

The rearrangement uses TRBV14 and TRBJ1-6; TRBD1 matches 9 bases. After removal of 3 bases from V and 9 bases from J, the junction contained 9 bases not matched to a gene. CDR1 and CDR2 from the germline V gene are SGHDN and FVKESK. CDR3 length: 16 residues. CDR3 amino acids: CASSQQDRGWGSPLHF. CDR3 nucleotides: TGTGCCAGCAGCCAGCAGGACAGGGGATGGGGTTCACCCCTCCACTTT.

This sequence joins TRBV10-3 and TRBJ2-5; D may be TRBD2 (5 bases). V dropped 3 bases and J dropped 0 bases, with 17 bases sitting between them. The CDR3 has 17 residues. Germline V lookup: CDR1 ENHRY, CDR2 SYGVKD. CDR3 residues: CAISDDRRTPYQETQYF. CDR3 bases: TGTGCCATCAGTGATGATAGACGGACTCCGTACCAAGAGACCCAGTACTTC.

This chain links TRBV7-9 with TRBJ2-7, with D possibly being TRBD2 (5 bases). The germline V gene has CDR1 SEHNR and CDR2 FQNEAQ (reference sequence). CDR3 size: 11 residues. Trimming left V 3 bases short and J 6 bases short, with 6 bases between. The CDR3 region is CASSFSVEQYF. Written as DNA, the CDR3 is TGTGCCAGCAGCTTTAGCGTCGAGCAGTACTTC.

V usage is TRBV29-1 and J usage is TRBJ2-7; 7 nucleotides agree with TRBD1. Per the germline V gene, CDR1 is SQVTM and CDR2 is ANQGSEA. The V and J ends lost 4 bases and 4 bases, in that order; junction bases with no gene match: 7. The CDR3 consists of 13 residues. CDR3 residues: CSVADRVFYEQYF. Here the CDR3 DNA reads TGCAGCGTTGCAGACAGGGTATTTTACGAGCAGTACTTC.

This chain joins TRBV19 and TRBJ2-1; D tentatively reads TRBD1 or TRBD2 (6 bases each). Germline lookup yields CDR1 LNHDA and CDR2 SQIVND (reference sequence). This CDR3 spans 14 amino acids. Trimming pared 4 bases from V and 5 bases from J, leaving 12 bases between. The CDR3 region is CASSTTGGNNEQFF. In DNA, the CDR3 is TGTGCCAGTAGTACCACCGGGGGCAACAATGAGCAGTTCTTC. The full variable domain, in which reference TRBV19 and TRBJ2-1 provide the parts outside the CDR3, is DGGITQSPKYLFRKEGQNVTLSCEQNLNHDAMYWYRQDPGQGLRLIYYSQIVNDFQKGDIAEGYSVSREKKESFPLTVTSAQKNPTAFYLCASSTTGGNNEQFFGPGTRLTVL.

V usage is TRBV11-2 and J usage is TRBJ2-4, with D maybe TRBD1 (6 bases). The V end was cut by 5 bases, the J end by 6 bases, with 20 bases between. In germline, CDR1 is SGHAT, CDR2 FQNNGV. The CDR3 length is 16 residues. The CDR3 sequence: CASSTLRGGSRNIQYF. As DNA, the CDR3 is TGTGCCAGCAGCACCCTTCGAGGGGGATCCCGAAACATTCAGTACTTC.